The rows below give T cell receptor beta chains drawn from one sample of a study of early T cells in non-severe SARS-CoV-2 infection. TCRdb re-derived calls from the 5' RACE reads in MiXCR, one entry per CDR3 protein. Here the sample spans more than 75,000 distinct CDR3 sequences, about 13% being singletons. Source material: whole blood. The receptors here all came from an adult who was a healthcare worker with PCR-confirmed SARS-CoV-2 infection or an uninfected control (not recorded which). CDR3s include the opening cysteine and the closing phenylalanine or tryptophan. Fields, in order: D gene, J gene, clone size, V gene, CDR3 DNA, CDR3 protein. D genes are given only for firm matches. The size of a clone is reported for some rows only, either as once, few or many, or as a class for expanded clones.

NA TRBJ1-1 NA TRBV11-2 TGTGCCAGCAGCTTAAAATTAAACGGACAGAACACTGAAGCTTTCTTT CASSLKLNGQNTEAFF
NA TRBJ2-3 few TRBV10-2 TGCGCCAGCAGTGACTTGGATACGCAGTATTTT CASSDLDTQYF
NA TRBJ1-1 NA TRBV6-5 TGTGCCAGCAGTTACTCGAACCGTAACACTGAAGCTTTCTTT CASSYSNRNTEAFF
NA TRBJ2-2 few TRBV5-6 TGTGCCAGCAGCCCCGGATGGGGGGCCGGGGAGCTGTTTTTT CASSPGWGAGELFF
NA TRBJ1-1 NA TRBV12-3/TRBV12-4 TGTGCCAGCACCGGCGGACAGTACACTGAAGCTTTCTTT CASTGGQYTEAFF
NA TRBJ2-1 NA TRBV5-1 TGCGCCAGCAGCCCGCCTACAGGGCAAGGGCTCTACAATGAGCAGTTCTTC CASSPPTGQGLYNEQFF
TRBD2 TRBJ2-1 NA TRBV7-2 TGTGCCAGCAGCTTCGGACTAGCGGGAGGGGCCAATGAGCAGTTCTTC CASSFGLAGGANEQFF
NA TRBJ2-3 NA TRBV29-1 TGCAGCTCCCCCGCGGGGCTGAGCACAGATACGCAGTATTTT CSSPAGLSTDTQYF
TRBD1 TRBJ1-1 few TRBV20-1 TGCAGTGCTAGACCCTCGGACAGGCCCCCACGACACACTGAAGCTTTCTTT CSARPSDRPPRHTEAFF
TRBD1 TRBJ2-1 many TRBV6-6 TGTGCCAGCAGTCCTGGGACAGAGGGGAATGAGCAGTTCTTC CASSPGTEGNEQFF
TRBD2 TRBJ2-7 many TRBV29-1 TGCAGCGTCGAGCGGGAGGGATCCTACGAGCAGTACTTC CSVEREGSYEQYF
TRBD2 TRBJ2-7 few TRBV18 TGTGCCAGCTCAACGGGACTAGCGGGAGTAGGCGAGCAGTACTTC CASSTGLAGVGEQYF
NA TRBJ2-2 NA TRBV4-1 TGCGCCAGCAGCCTTAGAGGGCCCGGGGAGCTGTTTTTT CASSLRGPGELFF
NA TRBJ1-6 many TRBV5-1 TGCGCCAGCAGCTCTGCATTGACGGGTACGAATTTACCCCTCCACTTT CASSSALTGTNLPLHF
TRBD1 TRBJ1-1 many TRBV18 TGTGCCAGCTCACTAGGACAGGGTTCAGTTTTCACTGAAGCTTTCTTT CASSLGQGSVFTEAFF
NA TRBJ2-2 NA TRBV2 TGTGCCAGCAGGATCATGAAGACCACCGGGGAGCTGTTTTTT CASRIMKTTGELFF
NA TRBJ1-2 many TRBV19 TGTGCCAGTAGCGGAGGCCTTACTAACTATGGCTACACCTTC CASSGGLTNYGYTF
NA TRBJ1-2 NA TRBV5-1 TGCGCCAGCAGCCTGGATACCTATGGCTACACCTTC CASSLDTYGYTF
NA TRBJ2-7 few TRBV12-3/TRBV12-4 TGTGCCAGCAGTTCCCGGGAAAGCAGTGCCTACGAGCAGTACTTC CASSSRESSAYEQYF
NA TRBJ1-5 few TRBV30 TGTGCCTGGAGTGTACAGGTTTACAATCAGCCCCAGCATTTT CAWSVQVYNQPQHF
NA TRBJ1-5 few TRBV19 TGTGCCAGTAGTATCCCAGGGGCGGGCAATCAGCCCCAGCATTTT CASSIPGAGNQPQHF
NA TRBJ2-3 many TRBV29-1 TGCAGCGTTGAGGTCGTGGCCACAGATACGCAGTATTTT CSVEVVATDTQYF
NA TRBJ1-5 NA TRBV12-3/TRBV12-4 TGTGCCAGCAGCCCCCTGAAAAATCCCCAGCATTTT CASSPLKNPQHF
NA TRBJ2-1 few TRBV10-3 TGTGCCATCAGTGAGGCCGGGACGAACAATGAGCAGTTCTTC CAISEAGTNNEQFF
TRBD1 TRBJ1-2 NA TRBV29-1 TGCAGCGGGGACCTCGGGACAGGAAGGAGCTACACCTTC CSGDLGTGRSYTF
TRBD2 TRBJ2-1 many TRBV10-2 TGCGCCAGCCTAGCGGGGCTCCGGTCGAGCTCCTACAATGAGCAGTTCTTC CASLAGLRSSSYNEQFF
NA TRBJ1-2 NA TRBV29-1 TGCAGCGTTGATTTCGCAGACTTAAACTATGGCTACACCTTC CSVDFADLNYGYTF
NA TRBJ2-3 NA TRBV4-1 TGCGCCAGCAGCCATCCTAATCAGGGTCCCACAGATACGCAGTATTTT CASSHPNQGPTDTQYF
NA TRBJ2-1 many TRBV7-9 TGTGCCAGCAGCTTAGACTCCTACAATGAGCAGTTCTTC CASSLDSYNEQFF
NA TRBJ2-1 NA TRBV5-1 TGCGCCAGCAGCTACCAAACAGTAACCTCCTACAATGAGCAGTTCTTC CASSYQTVTSYNEQFF
NA TRBJ1-6 NA TRBV10-3 TGTGCCATCAGTCTACAGGGCCAACCCCTCCACTTT CAISLQGQPLHF
TRBD2 TRBJ2-3 NA TRBV10-3 TGTGCCATCAGTGTCCAAGCGGGGCAGGCGGATACGCAGTATTTT CAISVQAGQADTQYF
NA TRBJ1-5 many TRBV19 TGTGCCAGTAGTGCCGGACAGCCTATTTATCAGCCCCAGCATTTT CASSAGQPIYQPQHF
NA TRBJ2-1 NA TRBV4-1 TGCGCCAGCAGCCTGGGACGGGCCTACAATGAGCAGTTCTTC CASSLGRAYNEQFF
NA TRBJ1-1 many TRBV20-1 TGCAGTGCTAGAGAGGGGGAAGTAACTGAAGCTTTCTTT CSAREGEVTEAFF
NA TRBJ2-1 few TRBV7-6 TGTGCCAGCAGCTTAGAAGGGAACCCCTACAATGAGCAGTTCTTC CASSLEGNPYNEQFF
NA TRBJ2-7 many TRBV20-1 TGCAGTGCTAGCGCTAACGTCGGCTACGAGCAGTACTTC CSASANVGYEQYF
NA TRBJ2-5 NA TRBV7-2 TGTGCCAGCAGCATCAACTGGGGGGAGACCCAGTACTTC CASSINWGETQYF
NA TRBJ2-3 few TRBV5-1 TGCGCCAGCAGCTTGGCCGACTCTAGCACAGATACGCAGTATTTT CASSLADSSTDTQYF
NA TRBJ2-1 NA TRBV12-5 TGTGCTAGTGGTTCCCCCCGACTAGATCGCTACAATGAGCAGTTCTTC CASGSPRLDRYNEQFF
TRBD1 TRBJ1-1 NA TRBV20-1 TGCAGTGCTCCCGCTGGGACAGGTGAAGCTTTCTTT CSAPAGTGEAFF
NA TRBJ1-6 many TRBV2 TGTGCCAGCATCGACGTGGGTTCACCCCTCCACTTT CASIDVGSPLHF
NA TRBJ2-7 NA TRBV6-2/TRBV6-3 TGTGCCAGCAGTTACTCGACCCTGGGCCTCGAGCAGTACTTC CASSYSTLGLEQYF
TRBD1 TRBJ2-7 few TRBV29-1 TGCAGCGCCGGGACAGGACTCTACGAGCAGTACTTC CSAGTGLYEQYF
TRBD1 TRBJ2-7 few TRBV18 TGTGCCAGCTCACTAGCCGGGACAGGGCTTGAAGAGCAGTACTTC CASSLAGTGLEEQYF